These 30 T cell receptor beta chains share one sample of origin, sequenced in a study of metastatic and nonmetastatic thyroid tumors. Until they underwent thyroid surgery, no patient had received any treatment. TCRdb re-clonotyped the PCR reads through MiXCR. The sample lists approximately 44,000 clones, approximately 25% occurring once. Sequenced material: tumor tissue. The receptors were sampled from a female donor with papillary thyroid cancer or a benign thyroid nodule (not recorded which). Some clones in this sample may be carry-over from other donors' samples.

This clone turned up a few times. The chain couples TRBV28 to TRBJ2-7; 12 bases line up with TRBD1. CDR1 and CDR2 from the germline V gene are MDHEN and SYDVKM. The CDR3 has 13 residues. V gave up 7 bases and J gave up 7 bases; unmatched junction bases: 5. CDR3 loop: CASMGDRGREQYF. The CDR3 DNA sequence: TGTGCCAGCATGGGGGACAGGGGGCGTGAGCAGTACTTC.

This clone was found many times. As DNA, the CDR3 is TGTGCCAGCAGCTTATGGACTAGCGGCCCCACCGGGGAGCTGTTTTTT. Amino acid sequence: CASSLWTSGPTGELFF. The rearrangement links TRBV7-9 to TRBJ2-2; 10 nucleotides align to TRBD2. The CDR3 length is 16 residues. The V gene end was trimmed by 2 bases and the J gene end by 4 bases; junction bases not matched to a gene: 4. From germline, CDR1 is SEHNR and CDR2 FQNEAQ (reference sequence).

About this clone itself: With a much larger clone just one base away, this may be a read error. The genes are TRBV18 and TRBJ2-3; TRBD2 agrees at 8 bases. Germline assignment: CDR1 KGHSH and CDR2 LQKENI. Trimming cost V 6 bases and J 2 bases; bases outside gene matches: 13. The CDR3 totals 17 residues. The CDR3 bases are TGTGCCAGCTCCCGCCTTCGCGCGGGAGGCGACACAGATACGCAGTATTTT. Residues: CASSRLRAGGDTDTQYF. The full variable domain, its missing parts supplied by reference TRBV18 and TRBJ2-3, is NAGVMQNPRHLVRRRGQEARLRCSPMKGHSHVYWYRQLPEEGLKFMVYLQKENIIDESGMPKERFSAEFPKEGPSILRIQQVVRGDSAAYFCASSRLRAGGDTDTQYFGPGTRLTVL.

This clone appeared many times. V and J are TRBV20-1 and TRBJ1-1; perhaps TRBD1 as D (6 bases). V lost 1 base and J 3 bases, leaving 9 bases between the germline ends. This CDR3 contains 13 residues. CDR1 is DFQATT and CDR2 is SNEGSKA in the germline V gene (reference sequence). The CDR3 protein is CSARVAGDTEAFF. The CDR3 DNA reads TGCAGTGCTAGAGTTGCAGGGGACACTGAAGCTTTCTTT.

There are a few counts of this clone. This CDR3 is CASSYGRQSETQYF. CDR3 coding DNA: TGTGCCAGCAGTTACGGCCGACAAAGCGAGACCCAGTACTTC. The gene calls are TRBV6-5 and TRBJ2-5; no clear D gene. CDR1 is MNHEY and CDR2 is SVGAGI in the germline V gene. This CDR3 is 14 amino acids long. V was shortened by 2 bases and J by 5 bases, with 12 bases between the two germline ends.

This clone was recorded many times. CDR3 residues: CATGQREGNTEAFF. CDR3 DNA: TGTGCCACCGGACAGCGAGAGGGGAACACTGAAGCTTTCTTT. V gene TRBV6-1 combines with J gene TRBJ1-1, with D tentatively TRBD1 (6 bases). V dropped 10 bases and J dropped 1 base, with 16 bases sitting between them. The CDR3 runs to 14 residues. Per germline, CDR1 MNHNS and CDR2 SASEGT.

The V and J genes are TRBV27 and TRBJ2-5; D is possibly TRBD2 (5 bases). The CDR3 covers 15 residues. Looked up from germline, CDR1 is MNHEY and CDR2 is SMNVEV (reference sequence). The V and J ends lost 2 bases and 4 bases respectively, with 14 bases between them. CDR3 DNA sequence: TGTGCCAGCAGTTTAGGGAGCCGGGCTGGAGAGACCCAGTACTTC. Translating it yields CASSLGSRAGETQYF.

The genes are TRBV13 and TRBJ2-1; 10 nucleotides match TRBD2. The germline V gene encodes CDR1 PRHDT and CDR2 FYEKMQ (reference sequence). This CDR3 has 17 residues. V dropped 4 bases and J dropped 6; count of bases not matched to a gene: 12. The CDR3 spells CASSSNLRTSGTNEQFF. Written as DNA, the CDR3 is TGTGCCAGCAGCTCTAACCTGCGGACTAGCGGTACCAATGAGCAGTTCTTC.

This clone appeared a few times. The V and J genes are TRBV6-1 and TRBJ1-5; tentative D call: TRBD1 (5 bases). The CDR3 spans 16 residues. CDR1 and CDR2 (germline): MNHNS, SASEGT. V lost 3 bases and J 3 bases, leaving 15 bases between the germline ends. Written as DNA, the CDR3 is TGTGCCAGCAGTGAGTCGGGGGGGGGTTTCAATCAGCCCCAGCATTTT. This sequence encodes CASSESGGGFNQPQHF.

The CDR3 DNA reads TGTGCCACCAGCAGAGAGGTCCCGGGGGCGACCGGGGAGCTGTTTTTT. It codes for CATSREVPGATGELFF. The chain carries TRBV15 and TRBJ2-2; D tentatively reads TRBD1 or TRBD2 (6 bases each). Per the germline V gene, CDR1 is LNHNV and CDR2 is YYDKDF (reference sequence). The germline V and J ends were trimmed by 0 bases and 5 bases, with 13 bases remaining between them. This CDR3 spans 16 amino acids.

The gene calls are TRBV3-1 and TRBJ2-1, with D possibly matching TRBD1 (5 bases). Trimming removed 3 bases at V and 5 bases at J, with 8 bases between. Germline loops: CDR1 LGHDT, CDR2 YNNKEL (reference sequence). The CDR3 consists of 13 residues. This chain's CDR3 is CASSHQGNNEQFF. The CDR3 DNA sequence: TGTGCCAGCAGCCATCAGGGAAACAATGAGCAGTTCTTC.

A few counts support this clone. The rearrangement links TRBV11-3 to TRBJ2-7; 7 bases match TRBD1. The CDR3 contains 14 residues. The V segment lost 5 bases and the J segment 3 bases; nucleotides outside the gene matches: 7. From germline, CDR1 is SGHNT and CDR2 YENEEA. The chain's CDR3 is CASSHRQGRYEQYF. CDR3 bases: TGTGCCAGCAGCCACCGACAGGGCCGCTACGAGCAGTACTTC. The variable domain in full, completed from reference TRBV11-3 and TRBJ2-7, reads EAGVVQSPRYKIIEKKQPVAFWCNPISGHNTLYWYLQNLGQGPELLIRYENEEAVDDSQLPKDRFSAERLKGVDSTLKIQPAELGDSAVYLCASSHRQGRYEQYFGPGTRLTVT.

This clone came up many times. The chain recombines TRBV6-1 with TRBJ2-5; no firm D call. The CDR3 has 12 amino acids. Germline CDR1 and CDR2: MNHNS and SASEGT. Trimming removed 5 bases from V and 2 bases from J, with 6 bases in between. The CDR3 sequence is CASSNSQETQYF. CDR3 coding DNA: TGTGCCAGCAGTAATTCTCAAGAGACCCAGTACTTC.

This clone has just a few counts. A junction end diverges from the germline sequence, so it may reflect a read error. The V call is TRBV28, the J call TRBJ1-2, with D perhaps matching TRBD1 (5 bases). CDR1 and CDR2 (germline): MDHEN, SYDVKM. CDR3 size: 13 residues. The CDR3 spells CVSRPIDSYGYTF. The CDR3 region has the DNA TGTGTCAGCAGACCGATTGACAGCTATGGCTACACCTTC.

This chain connects TRBV12-3 or TRBV12-4 to TRBJ2-1; 7 bases are shared with TRBD2. CDR3 size: 15 residues. J was trimmed by 8 bases and V by 0 bases; bases with no gene match: 7. As DNA, the CDR3 is TGTGCCAGCAGTTTAGCGGGAGGGGTGGTTGATGAGCAGTTCTTC. It encodes CASSLAGGVVDEQFF.

Only a few counts were recorded for this clone. The chain couples TRBV10-3 to TRBJ2-3, with 10 positions matching TRBD1. The CDR3 is made up of 18 amino acids. J gave up 3 bases and V 4 bases, and 13 bases lay outside the gene matches. The germline gives CDR1 ENHRY, CDR2 SYGVKD. CDR3 sequence: CAISGPVSSGQGTDTQYF. The DNA of the CDR3 is TGTGCCATCAGTGGCCCTGTATCCTCGGGACAGGGGACAGATACGCAGTATTTT.

For this clone: The junction differs from germline at one of its ends, possibly a read error. The J gene is TRBJ2-7, the V gene TRBV4-1; TRBD2 aligns across 8 bases. The CDR3 has 14 residues. Germline CDR1 MGHRA, CDR2 YSYEKL. The CDR3 here is CASSSGTSVYELYF. In DNA, the CDR3 is TGCGCCAGCAGCTCCGGGACTAGTGTCTACGAGCTGTACTTC.

Many counts were recorded for this clone. The V call is TRBV27, the J call TRBJ2-2; D gene uncertain. Per the germline V gene, CDR1 is MNHEY and CDR2 is SMNVEV (reference sequence). The CDR3 has 12 residues. V lost 5 bases and J lost 6, with 7 bases in between. The CDR3 DNA reads TGTGCCAGCAGTCGCTTTCCCGGGGAGCTGTTTTTT. Translated, it gives CASSRFPGELFF.

This chain joins TRBV6-1 and TRBJ2-7, with 9 bases lining up with TRBD1. Trimming cost V 3 bases and J 3 bases; bases outside gene matches: 12. In germline, CDR1 is MNHNS, CDR2 SASEGT. This CDR3 has 17 amino acids. This CDR3 is CASSDRRGTGLLYEQYF. In DNA form, the CDR3 reads TGTGCCAGCAGTGACCGCAGGGGGACAGGGTTACTCTACGAGCAGTACTTC.

As concerns this clone: A read error may be the cause here, since a much bigger clone is one base away. This rearrangement joins TRBV6-5 to TRBJ1-4, with 10 positions matching TRBD1. Germline V gene sequence: CDR1 MNHEY, CDR2 SVGAGI. Trimming cost V 2 bases and J 5 bases; bases outside gene matches: 11. CDR3 length: 18 residues. CDR3 in amino acids: CASSYAGTGAFGNEKLFF. CDR3 nucleotide sequence: TGTGCCAGCAGTTACGCCGGGACAGGGGCCTTTGGAAATGAAAAACTGTTTTTT.

This clone was seen repeatedly, ten times or more. The chain couples TRBV3-1 to TRBJ2-1, with 10 bases matching TRBD2. V lost 1 base, J lost 16 bases, and 13 bases stayed unmatched. The length of the CDR3 is 15 residues. CDR1 LGHDT and CDR2 YNNKEL come from the germline V gene (reference sequence). CDR3 coding DNA: TGTGCCAGCAGCCAAGGTGGCTTAGCGGGAGGACCCAGTTTCTTC. This gives the protein CASSQGGLAGGPSFF.

A note on this clone: The missing conserved phenylalanine or tryptophan at the end of this CDR3 makes a read error likely. The chain uses TRBV5-1 and TRBJ2-6; the D gene is possibly TRBD1 (5 bases). V gave up 0 bases and J gave up 3 bases, with 10 bases separating them. Germline assignment: CDR1 SGHRS and CDR2 YFSETQ. The CDR3 sequence is 16 residues long. This CDR3 is CASSLAGQGGANVLTL. The CDR3 nucleotides are TGCGCCAGCAGCTTGGCGGGCCAGGGTGGGGCCAACGTCCTGACTCTC.

Remarks on this clone: At one end, the junction sequence differs from germline, possibly due to a read error. This sequence joins TRBV27 and TRBJ2-3; D possibly corresponds to TRBD2 (5 bases). This CDR3 is built from 16 residues. Germline loops: CDR1 MNHEY, CDR2 SMNVEV (reference sequence). CDR3 region: CASTPRGALSTDTRYF. The CDR3 DNA reads as TGTGCCAGCACCCCCCGGGGAGCCCTTAGCACAGATACGCGGTATTTT.

Ten or more counts support this clone. The rearrangement joins TRBV19 to TRBJ1-6, with 7 bases matching TRBD1. With 6 bases clipped from V and 4 bases from J, the junction kept 15 bases outside the gene matches. From germline, CDR1 is LNHDA and CDR2 SQIVND (reference sequence). This CDR3 is built from 18 residues. The CDR3 loop reads CASRERMGRTGYNSPLHF. For the CDR3, the DNA is TGTGCCAGTAGGGAGCGAATGGGCCGGACAGGTTATAATTCACCCCTCCACTTT.

This clone has just a few counts. The chain recombines TRBV6-5 with TRBJ1-1, with D possibly matching TRBD1 (5 bases). CDR1 MNHEY and CDR2 SVGAGI come from the germline V gene. The CDR3 length is 15 residues. Trimming removed 2 bases from V and 0 bases from J, with 10 bases in between. CDR3 protein: CASSYGAVLNTEAFF. CDR3 bases: TGTGCCAGCAGTTACGGGGCGGTCCTGAACACTGAAGCTTTCTTT.

With regard to this clone: With a much larger clone just one base away, this may be a read error. This chain joins TRBV3-1 and TRBJ1-1, with D unresolved. In germline, CDR1 is LGHDT, CDR2 YNNKEL (reference sequence). This CDR3 spans 12 amino acids. DNA for the CDR3: TGTGCCAGCATCCAAGATAAGACTGAAGCTTTCTTT. It translates to CASIQDKTEAFF.

This clone was counted only a few times. J is TRBJ2-3 and V is TRBV30; D is undetermined. CDR1 GTSNPN and CDR2 SVGIG come from the germline V gene (reference sequence). The CDR3 is made up of 16 amino acids. Trimming left V 1 base short and J 2 bases short, with 16 bases between. DNA for the CDR3: TGTGCCTGGAGTGCCTCGGAGAGCTGGAACACAGATACGCAGTATTTT. Translated: CAWSASESWNTDTQYF.

This clone came up many times. The V gene is TRBV13, the J gene TRBJ2-1, with TRBD2 matching over 11 bases. The germline CDR1 and CDR2 sequences are PRHDT and FYEKMQ (reference sequence). J lost 9 bases, V lost 3 bases, and 7 bases had no gene match. This CDR3 region has 15 residues. Written as DNA, the CDR3 is TGTGCCAGCAGCTTTAGCGGGGGGGCCGGTGTTGAGCAGTTCTTC. Protein sequence: CASSFSGGAGVEQFF.

The rearrangement uses TRBV19 and TRBJ2-7; D not certain. The germline V gene encodes CDR1 LNHDA and CDR2 SQIVND (reference sequence). The CDR3 spans 15 residues. V was shortened by 4 bases and J by 6 bases, with 19 bases between the two germline ends. CDR3 loop: CASSRATRGSGEQYF. CDR3 in DNA: TGTGCCAGTAGTAGGGCCACGCGAGGCTCGGGCGAGCAGTACTTC.

Only a few counts were recorded for this clone. Sequence at one end of the junction differs from germline and may be a read error. This rearrangement joins TRBV19 to TRBJ2-3; D may be TRBD1 (6 bases). The CDR3 is 14 amino acids. Germline values: CDR1 LNHDA, CDR2 SQIVND (reference sequence). Written as DNA, the CDR3 is TGTGCTAGTACTACATGGACAGGCACAGATACGCAGTATTTT. Protein: CASTTWTGTDTQYF.